Each of the 5 T cell receptor beta chains below was sequenced from the same sample in a study of shared clonotypes between healthy human individuals. Naivety among CD8 cells was defined by CD45RO negativity and positive CCR7 selection, thereby excluding terminally differentiated effector memory CD45RA+ cells. Sequencing used immunoSEQ multiplex PCR; TCRdb keeps in-frame clones, though not all of them. The sample has about 680,000 clones; around 90% are singletons. Material: naive CD8+ T cells sorted from blood. The receptors here all came from a man aged 25 to 45 in good health.

V and J are TRBV27 and TRBJ2-7; 7 bases are shared with TRBD1. The CDR3 consists of 16 residues. CDR1 and CDR2 from the germline V gene are MNHEY and SMNVEV (reference sequence). V was pared by 6 bases and J by 1 base, with 12 bases of the junction left unmatched. The CDR3 nucleotides are TGTGCCAGCAGGAACCCTAGACAGGGACCATCCTACGAGCAGTACTTC. Its translation is CASRNPRQGPSYEQYF.

This clone was observed a few times. V gene TRBV5-1 combines with J gene TRBJ2-7; 8 bases agree with TRBD1. This CDR3 is built from 15 residues. The germline gives CDR1 SGHRS, CDR2 YFSETQ. The junction had 6 bases not matched to a gene; V was cut back by 3 bases and J by 1 base. The CDR3 protein is CASSSDRASSYEQYF. CDR3 nucleotide sequence: TGCGCCAGCAGCTCGGACAGGGCATCATCCTACGAGCAGTACTTC.

The gene calls are TRBV4-1 and TRBJ2-1; D call uncertain. Trimming cost V 4 bases and J 4 bases, with 8 bases left between them. From germline, CDR1 is MGHRA and CDR2 YSYEKL. The CDR3 sequence is 13 residues long. CDR3 bases: TGCGCCAGCAGCCTCGAGGCATACAATGAGCAGTTCTTC. Its translation is CASSLEAYNEQFF.

The chain is built from TRBV7-9 and TRBJ1-2; D possibly corresponds to TRBD1 (5 bases). The CDR3 totals 13 residues. The V gene lost 5 bases and the J gene lost 5 bases, with 12 bases spanning the gap. CDR1 and CDR2 from the germline V gene are SEHNR and FQNEAQ (reference sequence). Written as DNA, the CDR3 is TGTGCCAGCAGCGAAGCAGGGTCATATGGCTACACCTTC. This codes for CASSEAGSYGYTF.

Details on this clone: This specimen includes other DNA sequences encoding the same CDR3. This chain links TRBV27 with TRBJ2-3; D gene ambiguous. Trimming pared 3 bases from V and 6 bases from J, leaving 4 bases between. This CDR3 region has 11 residues. Germline CDR1 MNHEY, CDR2 SMNVEV (reference sequence). The CDR3 protein is CASSLGDTQYF. The CDR3 DNA reads as TGTGCCAGCAGTTTGGGGGATACGCAGTATTTT.